This record looks at one T cell receptor beta chain sequence and its context. Its specificity is unknown. These data belong to a study of cytomegalovirus exposure and HLA in healthy donors. Study as a whole: Earlier work reported 100 million or so unique TCR beta sequences from about 179 million T cells.

General study points: The study listed roughly 160 cytomegalovirus-associated TCR beta chains. CMV serostatus was the sole immune exposure data available.

PCR was performed using 60 Vbeta and 13 Jbeta primers. Method: immunoSEQ multiplex PCR; TCRdb's copy keeps in-frame clones and lacks some. The data show 160,000 or so clones, around 77% seen once. This CDR3 has 15 amino acids. V lost 1 base to trimming and J lost 5 bases, with 16 bases between them. Germline CDR1 and CDR2: SGDLS and YYNGEE. Sequencing was done on a sample of PBMCs. The chain carries TRBV9 and TRBJ2-7; D is perhaps TRBD2 (6 bases). This receptor was identified in a man in his sixties in good health and CMV-seronegative. This CDR3 reads CASSVSDWRGDEQYF. The CDR3, as DNA: TGTGCCAGCAGCGTATCGGACTGGAGGGGCGACGAGCAGTACTTC. Using reference TRBV9 and TRBJ2-7 for the parts outside the CDR3, the full variable domain is DSGVTQTPKHLITATGQRVTLRCSPRSGDLSVYWYQQSLDQGLQFLIQYYNGEERAKGNILERFSAQQFPDLHSELNLSSLELGDSALYFCASSVSDWRGDEQYFGPGTRLTVT.